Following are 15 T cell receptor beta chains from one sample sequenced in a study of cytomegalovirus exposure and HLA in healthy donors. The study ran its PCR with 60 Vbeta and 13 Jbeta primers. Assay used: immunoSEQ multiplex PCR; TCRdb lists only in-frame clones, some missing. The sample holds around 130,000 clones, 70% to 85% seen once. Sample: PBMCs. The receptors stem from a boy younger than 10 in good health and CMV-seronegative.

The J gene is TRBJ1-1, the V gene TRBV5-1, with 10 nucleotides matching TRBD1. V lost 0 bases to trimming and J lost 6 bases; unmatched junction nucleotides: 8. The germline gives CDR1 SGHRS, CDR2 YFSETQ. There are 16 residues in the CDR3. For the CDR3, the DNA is TGCGCCAGCAGCTTGGGGGGGACAGGGGCCACGCCTGAAGCTTTCTTT. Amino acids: CASSLGGTGATPEAFF.

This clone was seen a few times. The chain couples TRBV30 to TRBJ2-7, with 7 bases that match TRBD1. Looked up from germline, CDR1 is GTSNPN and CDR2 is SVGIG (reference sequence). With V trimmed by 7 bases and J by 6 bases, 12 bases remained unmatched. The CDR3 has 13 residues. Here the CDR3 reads CAFLGTASREQYF. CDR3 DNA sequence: TGTGCCTTCCTCGGGACAGCGTCACGCGAGCAGTACTTC.

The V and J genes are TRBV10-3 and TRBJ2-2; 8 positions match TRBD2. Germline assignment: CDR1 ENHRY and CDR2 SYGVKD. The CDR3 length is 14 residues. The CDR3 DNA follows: TGTGCGGCCGCCGGGGGGGTCAGGGGCGGGGAGCTGTTTTTT. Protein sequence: CAAAGGVRGGELFF.

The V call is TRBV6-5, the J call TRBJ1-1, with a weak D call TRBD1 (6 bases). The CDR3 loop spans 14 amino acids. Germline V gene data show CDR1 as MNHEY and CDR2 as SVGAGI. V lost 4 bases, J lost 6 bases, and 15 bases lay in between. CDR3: CASSWFGEGAEAFF. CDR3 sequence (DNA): TGTGCCAGCAGTTGGTTCGGGGAGGGGGCTGAAGCTTTCTTT.

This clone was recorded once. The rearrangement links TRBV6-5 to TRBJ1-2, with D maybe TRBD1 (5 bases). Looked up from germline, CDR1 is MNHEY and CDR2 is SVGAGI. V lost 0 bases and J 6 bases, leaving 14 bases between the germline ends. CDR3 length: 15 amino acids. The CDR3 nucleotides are TGTGCCAGCAGTTACTCCTGGGCAGGGCTAAATGGCTACACCTTC. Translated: CASSYSWAGLNGYTF.

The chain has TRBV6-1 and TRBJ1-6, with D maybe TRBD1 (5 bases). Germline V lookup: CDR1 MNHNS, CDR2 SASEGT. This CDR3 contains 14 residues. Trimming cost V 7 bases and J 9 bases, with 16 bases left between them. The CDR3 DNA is TGTGCCAGCACAGCTTTAGGGACTTCTTCACCCCTCCACTTT. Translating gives CASTALGTSSPLHF.

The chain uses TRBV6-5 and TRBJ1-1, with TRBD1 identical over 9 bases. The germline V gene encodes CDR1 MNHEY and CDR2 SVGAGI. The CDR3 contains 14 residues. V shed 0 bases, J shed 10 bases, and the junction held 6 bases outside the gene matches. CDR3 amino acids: CASSYSRDRESAFF. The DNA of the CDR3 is TGTGCCAGCAGTTACTCGCGGGACAGGGAATCAGCTTTCTTT.

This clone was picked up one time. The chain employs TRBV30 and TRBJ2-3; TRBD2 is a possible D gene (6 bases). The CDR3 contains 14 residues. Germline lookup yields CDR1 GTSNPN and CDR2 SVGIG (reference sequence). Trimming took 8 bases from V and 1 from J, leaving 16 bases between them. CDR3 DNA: TGTGCCCGGACTACAGGCAGGGGCACAGATACGCAGTATTTT. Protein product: CARTTGRGTDTQYF.

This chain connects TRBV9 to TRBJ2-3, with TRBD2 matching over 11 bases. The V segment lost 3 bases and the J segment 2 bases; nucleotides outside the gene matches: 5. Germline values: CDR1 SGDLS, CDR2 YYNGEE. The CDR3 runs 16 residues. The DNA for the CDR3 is TGTGCCAGCAGCGCACGACTAGCGGGGACCACAGATACGCAGTATTTT. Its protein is CASSARLAGTTDTQYF.

The CDR3 DNA is TGCGCCAGCAGCTCCATAAGCGGGGCCCGAGGGAATGAGCAGTTCTTC. Its protein is CASSSISGARGNEQFF. The rearrangement uses TRBV5-1 and TRBJ2-1; 7 bases fit TRBD2. Germline values: CDR1 SGHRS, CDR2 YFSETQ. The junction had 13 bases not matched to a gene; V was cut back by 3 bases and J by 7 bases. The CDR3 extends over 16 amino acids.

The DNA of the CDR3 is TGCGCCAGCAGCTACAGGGTTATAGAGACCCAGTACTTC. It yields the protein CASSYRVIETQYF. V and J are TRBV23-1 and TRBJ2-5; D perhaps matches TRBD1 (6 bases). TRBV23-1 is recorded as an ORF, its role being uncertain. The V end lost 6 bases, the J end lost 4 bases, and 12 bases lay between the germline ends. This CDR3 is built from 13 residues.

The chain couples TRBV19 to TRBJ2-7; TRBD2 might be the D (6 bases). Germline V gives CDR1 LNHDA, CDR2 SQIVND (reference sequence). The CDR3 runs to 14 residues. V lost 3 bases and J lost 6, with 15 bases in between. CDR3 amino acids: CASSIQGPGGEQYF. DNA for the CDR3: TGTGCCAGTAGTATTCAAGGGCCCGGGGGCGAGCAGTACTTC.

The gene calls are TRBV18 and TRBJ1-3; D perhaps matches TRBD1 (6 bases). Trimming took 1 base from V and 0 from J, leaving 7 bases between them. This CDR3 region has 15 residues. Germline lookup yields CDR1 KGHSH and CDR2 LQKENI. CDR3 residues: CASSPRQDSGNTIYF. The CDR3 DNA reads TGTGCCAGCTCACCACGACAGGACTCTGGAAACACCATATATTTT.

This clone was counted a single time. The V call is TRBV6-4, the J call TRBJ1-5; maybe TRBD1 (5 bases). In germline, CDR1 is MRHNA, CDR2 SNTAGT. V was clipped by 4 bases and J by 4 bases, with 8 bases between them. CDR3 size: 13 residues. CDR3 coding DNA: TGTGCCAGCAGTGTGACAGCTAATCAGCCCCAGCATTTT. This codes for CASSVTANQPQHF.

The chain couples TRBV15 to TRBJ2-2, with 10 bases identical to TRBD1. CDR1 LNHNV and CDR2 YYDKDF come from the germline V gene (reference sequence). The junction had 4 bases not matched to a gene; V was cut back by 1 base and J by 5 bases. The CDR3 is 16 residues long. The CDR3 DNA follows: TGTGCCACCAGCAGAGTGGGGACAGGGGTTACCGGGGAGCTGTTTTTT. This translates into CATSRVGTGVTGELFF.